Below, 18 T cell receptor beta chains from the same sample are listed, as sequenced in a study of beta chain features in type 1 diabetes. The authors reverse transcribed all of the isolated RNA, so sequencing captured expressed TCRB transcripts. TCRdb keeps only in-frame clones here, not all; method: immunoSEQ multiplex PCR. The sample carries 200,000 to 300,000 clones, roughly 15% recorded once. Material for sequencing was naive CD4+ T cells from blood. These receptors were obtained from a woman in her thirties or forties in good health.

The J gene is TRBJ1-2, the V gene TRBV4-2, with 8 bases identical to TRBD1. Germline-derived CDR1 and CDR2 are LGHNA and YNFKEQ. Trimming cost V 1 base and J 5 bases; bases outside gene matches: 3. The CDR3 contains 14 residues. The CDR3 coding sequence is TGTGCCAGCAGCCAAGGGACAGGGTTTTATGGCTACACCTTC. Protein sequence: CASSQGTGFYGYTF.

J is TRBJ2-2 and V is TRBV9; TRBD1 aligns across 8 bases. This CDR3 spans 14 amino acids. From germline, CDR1 is SGDLS and CDR2 YYNGEE. The J segment lost 4 bases and the V segment lost 4 bases, leaving 3 bases of the junction unmatched. DNA for the CDR3: TGTGCCAGCAGCCCTACAGGGGGCACCGGGGAGCTGTTTTTT. Its protein product is CASSPTGGTGELFF.

V is TRBV5-1 and J is TRBJ1-2; 7 positions match TRBD1. V dropped 0 bases and J dropped 7; count of bases not matched to a gene: 6. Germline-derived CDR1 and CDR2 are SGHRS and YFSETQ. The CDR3 totals 14 residues. The CDR3 sequence: CASSLGLTGSGYTF. For the CDR3, the DNA is TGCGCCAGCAGCTTGGGATTGACAGGGAGTGGCTACACCTTC.

V is TRBV13 and J is TRBJ2-7; D is perhaps TRBD1 (8 bases). Trimming took off 7 bases at V and 2 bases at J, with 15 bases between the two ends. The CDR3 spans 14 residues. CDR1 PRHDT and CDR2 FYEKMQ come from the germline V gene (reference sequence). DNA of the CDR3: TGTGCCAGCACCGTACAGGGGGGGACCTACGAGCAGTACTTC. Protein sequence: CASTVQGGTYEQYF.

The V and J genes are TRBV4-1 and TRBJ1-4; no clear D. Per the germline V gene, CDR1 is MGHRA and CDR2 is YSYEKL. The V end lost 5 bases, the J end lost 3 bases, and 13 bases lay between the germline ends. This CDR3 comprises 15 residues. This chain's CDR3 is CASSKVGVANEKLFF. CDR3 DNA: TGCGCCAGCAGCAAAGTCGGGGTTGCTAATGAAAAACTGTTTTTT.

The rearrangement links TRBV29-1 to TRBJ1-1; possibly TRBD1 for D (5 bases). This CDR3 has 14 residues. Germline CDR1 reads SQVTM; CDR2 reads ANQGSEA. V dropped 6 bases and J dropped 2 bases, with 16 bases sitting between them. The CDR3 sequence: CSVGLQVANTEAFF. CDR3 DNA: TGCAGCGTCGGATTACAGGTGGCAAACACTGAAGCTTTCTTT.

V usage is TRBV6-5 and J usage is TRBJ1-6, with D hard to call. V dropped 6 bases and J dropped 5 bases, with 14 bases sitting between them. Germline loops: CDR1 MNHEY, CDR2 SVGAGI. The CDR3 extends over 15 amino acids. DNA for the CDR3: TGTGCCAGCAGCCGATTCACACCAGATAATTCACCCCTCCACTTT. This gives the protein CASSRFTPDNSPLHF.

This clone came up a few times. This chain uses TRBV5-4 with TRBJ2-3; TRBD2 matches 11 bases. The V segment lost 2 bases and the J segment 3 bases; nucleotides outside the gene matches: 5. Per the germline V gene, CDR1 is SGHNT and CDR2 is YYREEE (reference sequence). The CDR3 consists of 16 residues. The CDR3 DNA reads TGTGCCAGCAGCTTCCGGCTAGCGGGGGGTACAGATACGCAGTATTTT. It translates to CASSFRLAGGTDTQYF.

This clone was observed a handful of times. This rearrangement joins TRBV5-1 to TRBJ2-2; D is unclear. Germline V CDR1 and CDR2: SGHRS, YFSETQ. With 1 base removed from V and 0 bases from J, the gap between germline ends came to 4 bases. The CDR3 loop spans 14 amino acids. This CDR3 reads CASSLNSNTGELFF. The CDR3 DNA is TGCGCCAGCAGCTTGAACTCGAACACCGGGGAGCTGTTTTTT. Combining the CDR3 with reference TRBV5-1 and TRBJ2-2 gives the whole variable domain KAGVTQTPRYLIKTRGQQVTLSCSPISGHRSVSWYQQTPGQGLQFLFEYFSETQRNKGNFPGRFSGRQFSNSRSEMNVSTLELGDSALYLCASSLNSNTGELFFGEGSRLTVL.

This clone was counted between two and nine times. V usage is TRBV19 and J usage is TRBJ2-2; D unclear. With 5 bases removed from V and 5 bases from J, the gap between germline ends came to 3 bases. The germline V gene encodes CDR1 LNHDA and CDR2 SQIVND (reference sequence). The CDR3 consists of 11 residues. CDR3 loop: CASSLTGELFF. CDR3 coding DNA: TGTGCCAGTAGTTTAACCGGGGAGCTGTTTTTT. Complete variable domain (other parts from reference TRBV19 and TRBJ2-2): DGGITQSPKYLFRKEGQNVTLSCEQNLNHDAMYWYRQDPGQGLRLIYYSQIVNDFQKGDIAEGYSVSREKKESFPLTVTSAQKNPTAFYLCASSLTGELFFGEGSRLTVL.

In this sample, this clone turned up a few times. The V and J genes are TRBV7-9 and TRBJ2-2; 8 nucleotides line up with TRBD1. Germline loops: CDR1 SEHNR, CDR2 FQNEAQ (reference sequence). The CDR3 length is 15 residues. The CDR3 sequence is CAAPRGQANTGELFF. Written as DNA, the CDR3 is TGTGCAGCACCCAGGGGACAGGCGAACACCGGGGAGCTGTTTTTT.

This clone was observed a handful of times. The chain employs TRBV4-3 and TRBJ2-4; 11 bases align to TRBD2. The CDR3 length is 17 residues. Losses at the gene ends were 0 bases for V and 8 bases for J; bases not matched to a gene: 9. Germline assignment: CDR1 LGHNA and CDR2 YSLEER. CDR3 region: CASSQDPSGGRADIQYF. The CDR3 DNA sequence: TGCGCCAGCAGCCAAGATCCTAGCGGGGGGAGGGCGGACATTCAGTACTTC.

The rearrangement joins TRBV25-1 to TRBJ2-7, with 9 nucleotides matching TRBD2. J was trimmed by 1 base and V by 5 bases; bases with no gene match: 6. Germline lookup yields CDR1 MGHDK and CDR2 SYGVNS. This CDR3 is built from 15 residues. CDR3 coding DNA: TGTGCCAGCAGTCAAGCGGGGGGAGCTTCCTACGAGCAGTACTTC. As protein: CASSQAGGASYEQYF.

V gene TRBV6-5 combines with J gene TRBJ1-2; D not resolved. Germline lookup yields CDR1 MNHEY and CDR2 SVGAGI. Trimming cost V 5 bases and J 2 bases, with 12 bases left between them. The CDR3 sequence is 14 residues long. The CDR3 DNA reads TGTGCCAGCAGTATTGACTACTTCAACTATGGCTACACCTTC. It yields the protein CASSIDYFNYGYTF.

This clone was detected a few times. The V and J genes are TRBV7-2 and TRBJ2-3; no reliable D call. V was clipped by 4 bases and J by 5 bases, with 7 bases between them. The CDR3 has 12 amino acids. Germline V gene sequence: CDR1 SGHTA, CDR2 FQGNSA. CDR3 DNA sequence: TGTGCCAGCAGCTCCCGAGGAGATACGCAGTATTTT. It specifies CASSSRGDTQYF.

V and J are TRBV7-9 and TRBJ1-3, with TRBD1 matching 9 bases. V lost 5 bases, J lost 0 bases, and 8 bases stayed unmatched. The CDR3 is made up of 17 amino acids. Germline-derived CDR1 and CDR2 are SEHNR and FQNEAQ (reference sequence). CDR3 DNA: TGTGCCAGCAGCCCCCCCGGACAGGGGAGCTCTGGAAACACCATATATTTT. It specifies CASSPPGQGSSGNTIYF. Supplemented by reference TRBV7-9 and TRBJ1-3, the full variable domain reads DTGVSQNPRHKITKRGQNVTFRCDPISEHNRLYWYRQTLGQGPEFLTYFQNEAQLEKSRLLSDRFSAERPKGSFSTLEIQRTEQGDSAMYLCASSPPGQGSSGNTIYFGEGSWLTVV.

This clone has just a few counts. The rearrangement uses TRBV9 and TRBJ1-4, with D uncertain. Trimming cost V 4 bases and J 6 bases, with 16 bases left between them. The CDR3 is 15 residues long. Germline values: CDR1 SGDLS, CDR2 YYNGEE. DNA of the CDR3: TGTGCCAGCAGCCCCGGAGTAGGGAGAGATGAAAAACTGTTTTTT. Translating gives CASSPGVGRDEKLFF.

This sequence joins TRBV7-9 and TRBJ2-1, with 8 bases aligning to TRBD2. V shed 5 bases and J 3 bases; nucleotides not matched to a gene: 3. From germline, CDR1 is SEHNR and CDR2 FQNEAQ (reference sequence). The CDR3 extends over 14 amino acids. The CDR3 DNA reads TGTGCCAGCAGCCATAGCGGGGTCTACAATGAGCAGTTCTTC. This codes for CASSHSGVYNEQFF. Looking up the rest from reference TRBV7-9 and TRBJ2-1 gives the full variable domain: DTGVSQNPRHKITKRGQNVTFRCDPISEHNRLYWYRQTLGQGPEFLTYFQNEAQLEKSRLLSDRFSAERPKGSFSTLEIQRTEQGDSAMYLCASSHSGVYNEQFFGPGTRLTVL.